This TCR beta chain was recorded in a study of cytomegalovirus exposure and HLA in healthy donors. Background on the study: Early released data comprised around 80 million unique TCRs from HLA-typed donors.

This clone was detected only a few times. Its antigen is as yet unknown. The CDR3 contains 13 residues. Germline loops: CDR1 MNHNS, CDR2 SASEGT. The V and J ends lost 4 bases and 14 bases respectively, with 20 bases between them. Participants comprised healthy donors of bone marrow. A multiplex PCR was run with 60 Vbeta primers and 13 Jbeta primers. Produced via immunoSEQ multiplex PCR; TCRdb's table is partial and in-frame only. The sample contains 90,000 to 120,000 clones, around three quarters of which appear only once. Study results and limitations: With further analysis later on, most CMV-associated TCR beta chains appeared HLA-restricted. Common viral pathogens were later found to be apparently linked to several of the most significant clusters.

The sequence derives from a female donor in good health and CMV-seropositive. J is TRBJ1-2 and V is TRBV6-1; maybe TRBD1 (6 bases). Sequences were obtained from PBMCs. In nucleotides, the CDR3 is TGTGCCAGCAGTGCCGGGGACACCTCGTGGGTAACCTTC. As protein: CASSAGDTSWVTF.